The present entry profiles one TCR beta chain with its context. Its antigen is not identified. This sample was included in a study of Ad26.COV2.S vaccination and SARS-CoV-2 variants. Looking at the study overall: Ad26.COV2.S given intramuscularly, once or twice 56 days apart. Study results and caveats: Spike-specific CD8+ and CD4+ T cell responses reportedly showed substantial breadth after vaccination. Vaccinees and placebo recipients showed similar non-spike TCR breadth.

Sequenced by immunoSEQ multiplex PCR; TCRdb stores in-frame clones only, minus some. This sample has around 450,000 clones, with less than 95% found just once. The treatment denotes: roughly 19 received Ad26.COV2.S at low or high dose, single or two shots; roughly 5 received placebo; per-sample allocation not given. Each sample was drawn 63 days after the first injection (of vaccine or placebo). Based in Boston, the donor was an adult of 18-55 years. The sequencing here drew on peripheral blood, taken in a trial of Ad26.COV2.S vaccine versus placebo. The source of this sequence is a person between 18 and 59 years old who received the Ad26.COV2.S COVID-19 vaccine or a placebo.

Here the CDR3 DNA reads TGTGCCAGTAGTATTAGAGGACAGGGAGGTGCCGGGGAGCTGTTTTTT. Translated: CASSIRGQGGAGELFF. The rearrangement uses TRBV19 and TRBJ2-2, with TRBD1 matching 8 bases. CDR1 is LNHDA, CDR2 SQIVND, per germline (reference sequence). V shed 3 bases and J 6 bases; nucleotides not matched to a gene: 9. The CDR3 is 16 residues long.